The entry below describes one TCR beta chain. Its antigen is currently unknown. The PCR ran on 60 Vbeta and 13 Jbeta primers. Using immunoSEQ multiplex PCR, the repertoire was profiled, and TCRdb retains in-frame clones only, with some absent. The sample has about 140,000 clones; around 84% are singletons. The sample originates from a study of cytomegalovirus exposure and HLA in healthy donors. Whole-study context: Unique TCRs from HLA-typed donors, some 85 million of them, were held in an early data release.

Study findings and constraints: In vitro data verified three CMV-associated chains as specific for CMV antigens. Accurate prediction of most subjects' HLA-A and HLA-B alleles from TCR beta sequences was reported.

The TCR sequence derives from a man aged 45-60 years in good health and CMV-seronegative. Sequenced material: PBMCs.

CDR3 bases: TGTGCCAGCAGTTCCTCAGACGGGAGGGCTGAAGATACGCAGTATTTT. Protein product: CASSSSDGRAEDTQYF. The rearrangement joins TRBV27 to TRBJ2-3; 8 nucleotides line up with TRBD2. The CDR3 loop spans 16 amino acids. From germline, CDR1 is MNHEY and CDR2 SMNVEV (reference sequence). V was pared by 4 bases and J by 5 bases, with 11 bases of the junction left unmatched.